Each of the 8 T cell receptor beta chains below was sequenced from the same sample in a study of T cells in Graves' hyperthyroidism and ophthalmopathy. Template material for amplifying TCR beta CDR3 regions consisted of RNA transcripts. HTBI primers were used for first-round RT-PCR of the TCR CDR3. TCRdb redid the calling of the multiplex PCR reads with MiXCR, one entry per CDR3 protein. The sample holds about 560,000 distinct CDR3 sequences, 15% to 20% seen once. Source material: blood. The receptors come from a woman between 18 and 30 years old with Graves' hyperthyroidism.

In its sample, this clonotype was seen many times. The rearrangement joins TRBV12-3 or TRBV12-4 to TRBJ1-5; tentatively, D is TRBD1 (5 bases). The CDR3 contains 18 residues. V lost 2 bases and J 4 bases, leaving 21 bases between the germline ends. The CDR3 region is CASSLFPLSPDKNQPQHF. The DNA of the CDR3 is TGTGCCAGCAGTTTATTTCCCCTTTCCCCGGACAAGAATCAGCCCCAGCATTTT.

This clonotype has only a few counts. This may arise from a read error, as a much more abundant clone is one base away. The gene calls are TRBV2 and TRBJ2-1; the match to TRBD1 covers 11 bases. This CDR3 has 15 residues. CDR1 and CDR2 (germline): SNHLY, FYNNEI. The trim removed 4 bases at V and 2 bases at J, leaving 1 base unmatched. The CDR3 region is CASSAGQGAYNEQFF. The CDR3 region has the DNA TGTGCCAGCAGTGCGGGACAGGGGGCCTACAATGAGCAGTTCTTC.

The table lists this clonotype with a few counts. The chain has TRBV7-8 and TRBJ1-2, with TRBD1 identical over 7 bases. Trimming removed 1 base from V and 7 bases from J; junction bases left unmatched: 9. This CDR3 contains 15 residues. In germline, CDR1 is SGHVS, CDR2 FQNEAQ. The CDR3 sequence is CASSLGFRRQGGYTF. The CDR3 nucleotides are TGTGCCAGCAGCTTAGGTTTCAGGCGACAGGGTGGCTACACCTTC.

This clonotype was seen a handful of times. CDR3 protein: CASRAGEVSNTEAFF. The DNA for the CDR3 is TGTGCCAGTAGAGCAGGGGAAGTCTCGAACACTGAAGCTTTCTTT. The chain has TRBV19 and TRBJ1-1; D is perhaps TRBD1 (6 bases). The germline V gene encodes CDR1 LNHDA and CDR2 SQIVND (reference sequence). The V gene lost 6 bases and the J gene lost 1 base, with 15 bases spanning the gap. The CDR3 consists of 15 residues. Looking up the rest from reference TRBV19 and TRBJ1-1 gives the full variable domain: DGGITQSPKYLFRKEGQNVTLSCEQNLNHDAMYWYRQDPGQGLRLIYYSQIVNDFQKGDIAEGYSVSREKKESFPLTVTSAQKNPTAFYLCASRAGEVSNTEAFFGQGTRLTVV.

V usage is TRBV20-1 and J usage is TRBJ2-5; 12 bases are shared with TRBD2. The CDR3 spans 13 residues. CDR1 and CDR2 from the germline V gene are DFQATT and SNEGSKA (reference sequence). Germline trimming cut 6 bases from V and 9 bases from J; bases unmatched to any gene: 8. CDR3 nucleotides: TGCAGTGCCAGACTAGCGGGAGTTTCTTCCCAGTACTTC. This encodes CSARLAGVSSQYF.

The chain combines TRBV12-3 or TRBV12-4 with TRBJ2-6, with D uncertain. The CDR3 spans 16 residues. Trimming left V 6 bases short and J 3 bases short, with 15 bases between. CDR3 DNA sequence: TGTGCCAGCAGCCGTCTCCCCGTATTTGGGGCCAACGTCCTGACTTTC. Translated: CASSRLPVFGANVLTF.

This clonotype has ten or more counts. The gene calls are TRBV28 and TRBJ2-7; 7 bases match TRBD2. The ends lost 8 bases at V and 2 bases at J; junction bases unmatched: 12. Germline V lookup: CDR1 MDHEN, CDR2 SYDVKM. The CDR3 runs 15 residues. CDR3 bases: TGTGCCAGCGTACCATGGGGGGAGGGAGCCTACGAGCAGTACTTC. It encodes CASVPWGEGAYEQYF.

Regarding this clonotype: The germline gene is not matched at one end of the junction; a read error may be the cause. The chain joins TRBV9 to TRBJ2-5; 8 nucleotides agree with TRBD2. Per the germline V gene, CDR1 is SGDLS and CDR2 is YYNGEE. There are 13 residues in the CDR3. CDR3 nucleotide sequence: TGTGCCAGCAGCGAGCGAGCGGGAGAGACGCTGAACTTC. It specifies CASSERAGETLNF.